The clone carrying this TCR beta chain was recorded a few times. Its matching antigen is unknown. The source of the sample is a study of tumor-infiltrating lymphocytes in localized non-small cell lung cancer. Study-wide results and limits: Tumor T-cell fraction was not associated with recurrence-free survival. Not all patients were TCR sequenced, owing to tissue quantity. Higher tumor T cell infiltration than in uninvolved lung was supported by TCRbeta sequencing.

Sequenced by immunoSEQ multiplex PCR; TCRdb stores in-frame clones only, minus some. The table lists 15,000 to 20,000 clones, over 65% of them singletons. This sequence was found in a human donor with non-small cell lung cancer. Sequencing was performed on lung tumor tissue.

The DNA of the CDR3 is TGCAGCACCACGAAAGGGGCGAACACTGAAGCTTTCTTT. It codes for CSTTKGANTEAFF. The gene calls are TRBV29-1 and TRBJ1-1; TRBD1 is a possible D gene (5 bases). The length of the CDR3 is 13 residues. V was shortened by 8 bases and J by 1 base, with 14 bases between the two germline ends. CDR1 SQVTM and CDR2 ANQGSEA come from the germline V gene.